This entry is about one T cell receptor beta chain. Its specificity is not known. The same CDR3 is also encoded by other DNA sequences in this sample. Peripheral blood came from all dose cohorts at three timepoints. Here immunoSEQ multiplex PCR was the method, and the copy in TCRdb shows in-frame clones only, minus some. The sample carries about 66,000 clones, over 75% recorded once. These data originate in a study of OX40 agonist ivuxolimab in advanced cancers. Looking at the study overall: Dose-escalation patients' cancers were hepatocellular carcinoma, melanoma, renal cell or head and neck cancer. Study results and limitations: Expanded clones were, on average, more numerous in CD8+ T cells than in CD4+.

Germline V CDR1 and CDR2: SGHRS, YFSETQ. The CDR3 is 12 amino acids. V was trimmed by 4 bases and J by 7 bases, leaving 12 bases between them. The sequenced sample was CD4+ or CD8+ T cells sorted from blood, obtained in a trial of the OX40 agonist ivuxolimab. The rearrangement joins TRBV5-1 to TRBJ2-7; TRBD1 might be the D (7 bases). This TCR derives from an adult with an advanced solid tumor such as melanoma, head and neck, liver or kidney cancer. CDR3 protein: CASSLTGREQYF. The CDR3 DNA follows: TGCGCCAGCAGCCTGACAGGGAGGGAGCAGTACTTC.